One sample yielded the 21 T cell receptor beta chains listed below, sequenced in a study of blood T cell repertoires in COVID-19. The method was immunoSEQ multiplex PCR; TCRdb's version includes in-frame clones alone and lacks a portion of them. The sample carries under 250,000 clones, 81% recorded once. Sequenced: peripheral blood. The receptors stem from a woman older than 75 with acute or convalescent COVID-19.

This clone was observed a handful of times. The chain has TRBV6-1 and TRBJ2-2; D not certain. CDR1 and CDR2 (germline): MNHNS, SASEGT. The CDR3 extends over 13 amino acids. Trimming left V 2 bases short and J 6 bases short, with 7 bases between. The CDR3 DNA is TGTGCCAGCAGTGAAACTCGCCCCGGGGAGCTGTTTTTT. This gives the protein CASSETRPGELFF.

This clone was detected once. The chain couples TRBV29-1 to TRBJ2-7, with 9 bases identical to TRBD1. The V gene end was trimmed by 1 base and the J gene end by 3 bases; junction bases not matched to a gene: 7. Germline V gene data show CDR1 as SQVTM and CDR2 as ANQGSEA. The CDR3 contains 15 residues. This CDR3 reads CSVEVDYRGHYEQYF. CDR3 DNA: TGCAGCGTTGAAGTCGACTACAGGGGGCACTACGAGCAGTACTTC.

The rearrangement joins TRBV4-1 to TRBJ1-3; the D gene is possibly TRBD1 (5 bases). This CDR3 region has 17 residues. The V gene lost 1 base and the J gene lost 0 bases, with 13 bases spanning the gap. Germline CDR1 is MGHRA and CDR2 is YSYEKL. The DNA of the CDR3 is TGCGCCAGCAGCCAAGGGGGCTCCGTCGCCTCTGGAAACACCATATATTTT. This sequence encodes CASSQGGSVASGNTIYF.

The chain couples TRBV7-9 to TRBJ2-2; possible D gene TRBD1, 5 bases. Trimming shortened V by 5 bases and J by 5 bases, and 12 bases separated the two germline ends. The germline gives CDR1 SEHNR, CDR2 FQNEAQ (reference sequence). This CDR3 is built from 14 residues. CDR3 sequence: CASSLRAGTGELFF. In nucleotides, the CDR3 is TGTGCCAGCAGCCTCAGGGCTGGGACCGGGGAGCTGTTTTTT.

The V gene is TRBV9, the J gene TRBJ2-7; 8 bases match TRBD2. The CDR3 sequence is 15 residues long. Germline CDR1 and CDR2: SGDLS and YYNGEE. V shed 4 bases, J shed 1 base, and the junction held 7 bases outside the gene matches. CDR3 loop: CASSKGPSGSYEQYF. DNA of the CDR3: TGTGCCAGCAGCAAGGGGCCTAGCGGGTCCTACGAGCAGTACTTC.

The chain uses TRBV9 and TRBJ2-6, with 7 bases aligning to TRBD1. This CDR3 region has 18 residues. V gave up 3 bases and J gave up 0 bases; unmatched junction bases: 9. In germline, CDR1 is SGDLS, CDR2 YYNGEE. The CDR3 is CASSATGTASSGANVLTF. In DNA, the CDR3 is TGTGCCAGCAGCGCCACCGGGACAGCTTCCTCTGGGGCCAACGTCCTGACTTTC. The full variable domain, rest sourced from reference TRBV9 and TRBJ2-6, is DSGVTQTPKHLITATGQRVTLRCSPRSGDLSVYWYQQSLDQGLQFLIQYYNGEERAKGNILERFSAQQFPDLHSELNLSSLELGDSALYFCASSATGTASSGANVLTFGAGSRLTVL.

V and J are TRBV6-2 or TRBV6-3 and TRBJ2-2; weak D call: TRBD2 (5 bases). The germline V gene has CDR1 MNHEY and CDR2 SVGEGT. Trimming removed 2 bases from V and 4 bases from J, with 14 bases in between. There are 16 residues in the CDR3. As DNA, the CDR3 is TGTGCCAGCAGTTACATCTATCTAGCTCCCACCGGGGAGCTGTTTTTT. This translates into CASSYIYLAPTGELFF.

This chain's CDR3 is CASSPDGGRYF. Written as DNA, the CDR3 is TGTGCCAGCAGTCCCGACGGGGGTCGGTACTTC. This chain links TRBV6-5 with TRBJ2-7; a possible D gene is TRBD2 (6 bases). V was shortened by 5 bases and J by 12 bases, with 14 bases between the two germline ends. The germline CDR1 and CDR2 sequences are MNHEY and SVGAGI. The CDR3 has 11 residues.

This sequence joins TRBV5-1 and TRBJ2-5; TRBD1 aligns across 9 bases. V shed 0 bases, J shed 4 bases, and the junction held 13 bases outside the gene matches. The germline CDR1 and CDR2 sequences are SGHRS and YFSETQ. This CDR3 spans 18 amino acids. CDR3: CASSLGGQGAAGRETQYF. As DNA, the CDR3 is TGCGCCAGCAGCTTGGGGGGACAGGGCGCTGCGGGTAGAGAGACCCAGTACTTC.

CDR3 bases: TGCAGTGCTAGTAGGGGTATGGACGAGCAGTACTTC. It yields the protein CSASRGMDEQYF. The gene calls are TRBV20-1 and TRBJ2-7, with a possible D match to TRBD1 (5 bases). CDR1 is DFQATT and CDR2 is SNEGSKA in the germline V gene (reference sequence). This CDR3 contains 12 residues. The V end lost 3 bases, the J end lost 5 bases, and 11 bases lay between the germline ends.

The J gene is TRBJ2-7, the V gene TRBV2; perhaps TRBD2 as D (6 bases). The CDR3 runs 14 residues. V lost 4 bases to trimming and J lost 5 bases, with 15 bases between them. Germline assignment: CDR1 SNHLY and CDR2 FYNNEI. The chain's CDR3 is CASSGFGTEHEQYF. The CDR3 DNA reads as TGTGCCAGCAGTGGATTTGGGACTGAGCACGAGCAGTACTTC.

V gene TRBV7-2 combines with J gene TRBJ1-1, with D unresolved. CDR1 and CDR2 (germline): SGHTA, FQGNSA. The CDR3 consists of 14 residues. Between the trimmed V and J ends, which lost 5 bases and 4 bases, there was a span of 14 bases. This chain's CDR3 is CASSPRVGSTEAFF. In DNA, the CDR3 is TGTGCCAGCAGCCCCCGGGTGGGGAGCACTGAAGCTTTCTTT.

The rearrangement uses TRBV7-9 and TRBJ2-3; TRBD2 matches 9 bases. Germline trimming cut 5 bases from V and 1 base from J; bases unmatched to any gene: 4. The CDR3 covers 15 residues. Germline CDR1 is SEHNR and CDR2 is FQNEAQ (reference sequence). CDR3 bases: TGTGCCAGCAGCCCCAGCGGGGGGCGCACAGATACGCAGTATTTT. Protein product: CASSPSGGRTDTQYF.

J is TRBJ2-5 and V is TRBV7-2, with a tentative D call TRBD2 (5 bases). The germline CDR1 and CDR2 sequences are SGHTA and FQGNSA. Trimming pared 2 bases from V and 7 bases from J, leaving 17 bases between. CDR3 length: 15 amino acids. The CDR3 region is CASSLTLASSRTQYF. The CDR3 nucleotides are TGTGCCAGCAGCTTAACGCTAGCTTCTTCGAGGACCCAGTACTTC.

This clone was found a few times. The chain links TRBV28 to TRBJ1-1, with 8 bases identical to TRBD1. This CDR3 is 14 amino acids long. With 5 bases clipped from V and 4 bases from J, the junction kept 6 bases outside the gene matches. The germline V gene encodes CDR1 MDHEN and CDR2 SYDVKM. For the CDR3, the DNA is TGTGCCAGCAGTCCTGGACAGGGAGGCACTGAAGCTTTCTTT. It codes for CASSPGQGGTEAFF.

CDR3 protein: CASSLAAFIGGPDGELFF. CDR3 nucleotide sequence: TGCGCCAGCAGCTTGGCCGCCTTCATTGGGGGCCCCGACGGGGAGCTGTTTTTT. The chain is built from TRBV5-1 and TRBJ2-2; weak D call: TRBD1 (6 bases). The CDR3 has 18 amino acids. V gave up 0 bases and J gave up 7 bases, with 22 bases separating them. Germline lookup yields CDR1 SGHRS and CDR2 YFSETQ.

This rearrangement joins TRBV11-2 to TRBJ2-2; D gene ambiguous. Trimming pared 10 bases from V and 4 bases from J, leaving 22 bases between. Germline V CDR1 and CDR2: SGHAT, FQNNGV. The CDR3 spans 16 residues. The DNA of the CDR3 is TGTGCCACCCCTCGGTGGGCGACACGAAGCACCGGGGAGCTGTTTTTT. Translating it yields CATPRWATRSTGELFF.

This clone was observed once. The chain is built from TRBV29-1 and TRBJ1-5; a weak D match, TRBD1 (5 bases). From germline, CDR1 is SQVTM and CDR2 ANQGSEA. This CDR3 spans 15 amino acids. The V end was cut by 4 bases, the J end by 2 bases, with 15 bases between. The CDR3 DNA reads as TGCAGCGTTGTTCTCCAGGGAAGTGGCAATCAGCCCCAGCATTTT. This codes for CSVVLQGSGNQPQHF.

This clone was seen only a few times. This rearrangement joins TRBV4-2 to TRBJ2-1, with 9 nucleotides matching TRBD2. Per germline, CDR1 LGHNA and CDR2 YNFKEQ. The CDR3 spans 16 residues. J lost 6 bases, V lost 0 bases, and 6 bases had no gene match. DNA for the CDR3: TGTGCCAGCAGCCAAGATGGCGGGAGGGCCAGCAATGAGCAGTTCTTC. It yields the protein CASSQDGGRASNEQFF.

The rearrangement uses TRBV5-4 and TRBJ1-2; no definite D call. CDR1 and CDR2 (germline): SGHNT, YYREEE (reference sequence). Trimming removed 4 bases at V and 10 bases at J, with 17 bases between. CDR3 length: 13 amino acids. The CDR3 nucleotides are TGTGCCAGCAGCGCCGGGGTAAACCCCCACTACACCTTC. It is translated as CASSAGVNPHYTF.

V is TRBV10-3 and J is TRBJ1-6, with D unclear. From germline, CDR1 is ENHRY and CDR2 SYGVKD. The length of the CDR3 is 14 residues. The V end was cut by 3 bases, the J end by 8 bases, with 11 bases between. As DNA, the CDR3 is TGTGCCATCAGTGAAGGCGGAGTTGATTCACCCCTCCACTTT. This codes for CAISEGGVDSPLHF.